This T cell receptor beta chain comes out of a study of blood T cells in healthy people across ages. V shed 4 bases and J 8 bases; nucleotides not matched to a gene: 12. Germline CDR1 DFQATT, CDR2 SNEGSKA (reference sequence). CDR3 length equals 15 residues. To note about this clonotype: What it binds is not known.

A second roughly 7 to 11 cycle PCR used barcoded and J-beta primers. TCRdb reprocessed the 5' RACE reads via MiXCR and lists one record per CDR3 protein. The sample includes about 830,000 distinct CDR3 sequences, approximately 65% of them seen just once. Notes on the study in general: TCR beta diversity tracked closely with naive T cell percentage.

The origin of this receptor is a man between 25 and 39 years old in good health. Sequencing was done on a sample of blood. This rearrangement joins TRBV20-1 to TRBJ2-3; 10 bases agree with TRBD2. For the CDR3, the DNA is TGCAGTGCTAATAGCGGGGGGCCCCCCTTAGGTACGCAGTATTTT. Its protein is CSANSGGPPLGTQYF.